The next 6 T cell receptor beta chains were all read from a single sample in a study of identical twins. TCRdb reprocessed the 5' RACE reads via MiXCR and lists one record per CDR3 protein. The sample contains more than 650,000 distinct CDR3 sequences, approximately 6.1% of which appear only once. The sample was naive T cells sorted from blood. Receptors were obtained from a man aged 18 to 29 in good health.

This clonotype has a count of ten or more. CDR3 region: CSARNRLAGNTGELFF. Here the CDR3 DNA reads TGCAGTGCTAGAAATCGACTAGCGGGTAACACCGGGGAGCTGTTTTTT. The V and J genes are TRBV20-1 and TRBJ2-2, with TRBD2 matching over 10 bases. J gave up 2 bases and V 2 bases, and 5 bases lay outside the gene matches. This CDR3 has 16 amino acids. CDR1 and CDR2 from the germline V gene are DFQATT and SNEGSKA (reference sequence).

The chain employs TRBV7-9 and TRBJ1-1; TRBD1 matches 11 bases. The germline V gene encodes CDR1 SEHNR and CDR2 FQNEAQ (reference sequence). The CDR3 is 13 residues long. V shed 5 bases and J 11 bases; nucleotides not matched to a gene: 7. This chain's CDR3 is CASSTLGQGAAFF. In nucleotides, the CDR3 is TGTGCCAGCAGCACACTAGGACAGGGGGCGGCTTTCTTT. Filled out from reference TRBV7-9 and TRBJ1-1, the complete variable domain reads DTGVSQNPRHKITKRGQNVTFRCDPISEHNRLYWYRQTLGQGPEFLTYFQNEAQLEKSRLLSDRFSAERPKGSFSTLEIQRTEQGDSAMYLCASSTLGQGAAFFGQGTRLTVV.

Of note for this clonotype: A much larger clone lies a single base off, so this may be a read error. The chain employs TRBV13 and TRBJ2-7; D not certain. Germline values: CDR1 PRHDT, CDR2 FYEKMQ (reference sequence). The germline V and J ends were trimmed by 8 bases and 2 bases, with 19 bases remaining between them. There are 15 residues in the CDR3. This chain's CDR3 is CASGSRRSRPYEQYF. The CDR3 DNA follows: TGTGCCAGCGGCTCCAGAAGGAGTAGGCCCTACGAGCAGTACTTC.

This clonotype was counted ten times or more. Germline and junction disagree at one end, which may indicate a read error. The V gene is TRBV29-1, the J gene TRBJ1-2; tentatively, D is TRBD1 (5 bases). Looked up from germline, CDR1 is SQVTM and CDR2 is ANQGSEA. The CDR3 spans 11 residues. The CDR3 nucleotides are TGCAGCGTGGAAGTTCGGGGCGGCTACACCTTC. This gives the protein CSVEVRGGYTF.

This clonotype was seen more than once but under ten times. This sequence joins TRBV3-1 and TRBJ1-5; a weak D match, TRBD1 (5 bases). Germline V gene data show CDR1 as LGHDT and CDR2 as YNNKEL (reference sequence). V was pared by 4 bases and J by 9 bases, with 13 bases between. The CDR3 sequence is 13 residues long. CDR3 region: CASSPTQGWPQHF. The CDR3 DNA follows: TGTGCCAGCAGCCCCACGCAGGGATGGCCCCAGCATTTT.

This clonotype was counted many times. The chain joins TRBV15 to TRBJ1-1; 8 bases map to TRBD1. Germline values: CDR1 LNHNV, CDR2 YYDKDF (reference sequence). This CDR3 is built from 17 residues. The ends lost 5 bases at V and 1 base at J; junction bases unmatched: 12. CDR3: CATSVLWTGSTNTEAFF. The CDR3 DNA reads as TGTGCCACCAGCGTTCTTTGGACAGGGTCTACGAACACTGAAGCTTTCTTT.